The 22 T cell receptor beta chains presented below share a single source sample, sequenced in a study of blood T cell repertoires in COVID-19. Measured with immunoSEQ multiplex PCR; TCRdb has only the in-frame clones, and not every one. This sample has some 150,000 clones, with approximately 89% found just once. Sequenced: peripheral blood. Receptors originate from a human donor in a cohort sampled during active COVID-19.

CDR3 in DNA: TGTGCCAGCAGTCCTACCTCGAACACCATATATTTT. Its protein is CASSPTSNTIYF. V usage is TRBV7-2 and J usage is TRBJ1-3; D not resolved. CDR1 is SGHTA and CDR2 is FQGNSA in the germline V gene. V lost 6 bases and J 7 bases, leaving 10 bases between the germline ends. CDR3 size: 12 residues.

This clone appeared once. This CDR3 reads CASSPAILGNTIYF. The CDR3 DNA reads as TGTGCCAGCTCACCAGCGATCCTTGGAAACACCATATATTTT. The chain employs TRBV18 and TRBJ1-3; D ambiguous. V lost 2 bases and J lost 3, with 8 bases in between. This CDR3 has 14 residues. Per germline, CDR1 KGHSH and CDR2 LQKENI.

The rearrangement links TRBV7-2 to TRBJ1-1; maybe TRBD1 (6 bases). The length of the CDR3 is 15 residues. V lost 2 bases and J 1 base, leaving 11 bases between the germline ends. Germline CDR1 is SGHTA and CDR2 is FQGNSA. CDR3 sequence reads: CASSLLTGPNTEAFF. DNA for the CDR3: TGTGCCAGCAGCTTATTGACAGGACCGAACACTGAAGCTTTCTTT.

The rearrangement joins TRBV29-1 to TRBJ1-2, with D perhaps TRBD1 (6 bases). The CDR3 loop spans 14 amino acids. In germline, CDR1 is SQVTM, CDR2 ANQGSEA. V gave up 7 bases and J gave up 7 bases, with 22 bases separating them. CDR3 residues: CSADHPGQGLGYTF. CDR3 sequence (DNA): TGCAGCGCAGATCATCCGGGACAAGGTCTTGGCTACACCTTC.

This chain links TRBV19 with TRBJ2-3, with unresolved D. The CDR3 runs 13 residues. Trimming removed 8 bases at V and 2 bases at J, with 11 bases between. Germline V lookup: CDR1 LNHDA, CDR2 SQIVND (reference sequence). The CDR3, as DNA: TGTGCCAGTGGAGCAGACCCCACAGATACGCAGTATTTT. It translates to CASGADPTDTQYF.

The rearrangement links TRBV7-9 to TRBJ2-5, with 7 bases lining up with TRBD1. Germline loops: CDR1 SEHNR, CDR2 FQNEAQ (reference sequence). V trimming: 5 bases; J trimming: 5 bases; junction bases outside the gene matches: 11. CDR3 size: 15 residues. The CDR3 DNA sequence: TGTGCCAGCAGCCACGACAGGGTCGAGGCGGAGACCCAGTACTTC. This gives the protein CASSHDRVEAETQYF.

The chain has TRBV7-2 and TRBJ2-2; 11 bases line up with TRBD2. With 1 base clipped from V and 5 bases from J, the junction kept 3 bases outside the gene matches. This CDR3 region has 16 residues. Germline V gene data show CDR1 as SGHTA and CDR2 as FQGNSA. CDR3 residues: CASSLVAGGHTGELFF. The CDR3, as DNA: TGTGCCAGCAGCTTAGTAGCGGGGGGGCATACCGGGGAGCTGTTTTTT.

The CDR3 is CASSLGLRENTEAFF. The CDR3 DNA reads TGTGCCAGCAGCTTAGGATTGAGGGAGAACACTGAAGCTTTCTTT. The chain carries TRBV7-6 and TRBJ1-1; D remains unclear. The CDR3 extends over 15 amino acids. The germline V gene encodes CDR1 SGHVS and CDR2 FNYEAQ. Trimming removed 1 base at V and 1 base at J, with 10 bases between.

J is TRBJ2-7 and V is TRBV30; D is perhaps TRBD1 (5 bases). The V end was cut by 3 bases, the J end by 3 bases, with 9 bases between. This CDR3 region has 12 residues. The germline V gene encodes CDR1 GTSNPN and CDR2 SVGIG (reference sequence). The CDR3, as DNA: TGTGCCTGGAGCCCCCAGGGCTACGAGCAGTACTTC. Residues: CAWSPQGYEQYF.

Only a few counts were recorded for this clone. The gene calls are TRBV7-9 and TRBJ1-2; D gene uncertain. Trimming stripped 1 base from V and 8 bases from J, with 8 bases between. This CDR3 spans 12 amino acids. Germline CDR1 SEHNR, CDR2 FQNEAQ (reference sequence). The CDR3 here is CASSLGSEGYTF. DNA of the CDR3: TGTGCCAGCAGCTTAGGATCTGAGGGCTACACCTTC. Using reference TRBV7-9 and TRBJ1-2 for the parts outside the CDR3, the full variable domain is DTGVSQNPRHKITKRGQNVTFRCDPISEHNRLYWYRQTLGQGPEFLTYFQNEAQLEKSRLLSDRFSAERPKGSFSTLEIQRTEQGDSAMYLCASSLGSEGYTFGSGTRLTVV.

The V call is TRBV2, the J call TRBJ2-3, with 8 positions matching TRBD1. The V and J ends lost 4 bases and 1 base, in that order; junction bases with no gene match: 1. The germline gives CDR1 SNHLY, CDR2 FYNNEI. The CDR3 is made up of 14 amino acids. DNA for the CDR3: TGTGCCAGCAGTGCCAGGGGGCGCACAGATACGCAGTATTTT. Its translation: CASSARGRTDTQYF. The full variable domain, its missing parts supplied by reference TRBV2 and TRBJ2-3, is EPEVTQTPSHQVTQMGQEVILRCVPISNHLYFYWYRQILGQKVEFLVSFYNNEISEKSEIFDDQFSVERPDGSNFTLKIRSTKLEDSAMYFCASSARGRTDTQYFGPGTRLTVL.

CDR3 residues: CASRDLGTFGEAFF. CDR3 coding DNA: TGTGCCAGCAGAGACCTTGGGACATTCGGTGAAGCTTTCTTT. The rearrangement uses TRBV2 and TRBJ1-1, with D perhaps matching TRBD1 (6 bases). Germline CDR1 SNHLY, CDR2 FYNNEI. Trimming stripped 6 bases from V and 7 bases from J, with 18 bases between. CDR3 length equals 14 residues. The variable domain in full, with the rest retrieved from reference TRBV2 and TRBJ1-1, is EPEVTQTPSHQVTQMGQEVILRCVPISNHLYFYWYRQILGQKVEFLVSFYNNEISEKSEIFDDQFSVERPDGSNFTLKIRSTKLEDSAMYFCASRDLGTFGEAFFGQGTRLTVV.

CDR3 nucleotides: TGTGCCAGCAGTTTGTCGGGGGACGGGGAGACCCAGTACTTC. It codes for CASSLSGDGETQYF. J is TRBJ2-5 and V is TRBV27, with D possibly matching TRBD2 (6 bases). CDR3 length: 14 residues. The V and J ends lost 3 bases and 5 bases respectively, with 13 bases between them. Germline assignment: CDR1 MNHEY and CDR2 SMNVEV (reference sequence).

The rearrangement joins TRBV5-1 to TRBJ2-1; 11 positions agree with TRBD2. Germline V gene lookup returns CDR1 SGHRS and CDR2 YFSETQ. V lost 1 base and J lost 4; bases outside the gene matches: 4. The CDR3 length is 16 residues. This chain's CDR3 is CASSLSTSGGYNEQFF. The CDR3 nucleotides read TGCGCCAGCAGCTTGAGTACTAGCGGGGGATACAATGAGCAGTTCTTC.

This chain connects TRBV4-2 to TRBJ2-5, with D possibly being TRBD2 (7 bases). CDR3 length: 16 amino acids. V was pared by 1 base and J by 4 bases, with 16 bases between. Germline values: CDR1 LGHNA, CDR2 YNFKEQ. Here the CDR3 reads CASSQGGGGAGETQYF. The CDR3 bases are TGTGCCAGCAGCCAAGGGGGAGGGGGGGCTGGAGAGACCCAGTACTTC.

The V and J genes are TRBV5-4 and TRBJ1-1; tentative D call: TRBD1 (5 bases). Looked up from germline, CDR1 is SGHNT and CDR2 is YYREEE (reference sequence). This CDR3 has 15 residues. Trimming shortened V by 6 bases and J by 6 bases, and 21 bases separated the two germline ends. The CDR3 bases are TGTGCCAGCACACTCCTCGGGACTCCCGGCGCTGAAGCTTTCTTT. As protein: CASTLLGTPGAEAFF.

This chain links TRBV14 with TRBJ2-3; 9 nucleotides match TRBD2. The length of the CDR3 is 19 residues. V dropped 3 bases and J dropped 0; count of bases not matched to a gene: 13. Germline CDR1 and CDR2: SGHDN and FVKESK. CDR3 sequence (DNA): TGTGCCAGCAGCCATTTAGCGGGGGCCCCCGCAGCTAGCACAGATACGCAGTATTTT. It codes for CASSHLAGAPAASTDTQYF.

The rearrangement uses TRBV18 and TRBJ2-1; TRBD2 aligns across 7 bases. Germline CDR1 and CDR2: KGHSH and LQKENI. The ends lost 3 bases at V and 10 bases at J; junction bases unmatched: 0. This CDR3 contains 11 residues. The CDR3 DNA follows: TGTGCCAGCTCACCGGGACTAGAGCAGTTCTTC. Its protein product is CASSPGLEQFF.

This clone was recorded only once. V is TRBV19 and J is TRBJ2-7; D gene ambiguous. The germline V gene has CDR1 LNHDA and CDR2 SQIVND (reference sequence). Trimming pared 5 bases from V and 6 bases from J, leaving 14 bases between. This CDR3 is 13 amino acids long. CDR3 sequence reads: CASSPQVRAEQYF. CDR3 coding DNA: TGTGCCAGTAGTCCTCAGGTCCGAGCCGAGCAGTACTTC.

This clone was detected only once. The chain employs TRBV2 and TRBJ1-1; a possible D gene is TRBD1 (5 bases). Trimming stripped 8 bases from V and 1 base from J, with 14 bases between. CDR3 size: 14 residues. Germline V gene data show CDR1 as SNHLY and CDR2 as FYNNEI. The CDR3 bases are TGTGCCAGCGGGGGGGGAGGAGAGAACACTGAAGCTTTCTTT. It translates to CASGGGGENTEAFF.

A single count supports this clone. The rearrangement links TRBV9 to TRBJ1-1; D is uncertain. Trimming pared 4 bases from V and 5 bases from J, leaving 18 bases between. Germline V gene sequence: CDR1 SGDLS, CDR2 YYNGEE. The CDR3 length is 15 residues. CDR3 bases: TGTGCCAGCAGCATTGGGCCCAGCTACGGTACTGAAGCTTTCTTT. The encoded protein is CASSIGPSYGTEAFF.

This rearrangement joins TRBV5-1 to TRBJ2-5, with 8 nucleotides matching TRBD1. Germline V CDR1 and CDR2: SGHRS, YFSETQ. This CDR3 is built from 15 residues. The junction had 9 bases not matched to a gene; V was cut back by 3 bases and J by 5 bases. The CDR3 DNA reads as TGCGCCAGCAGCTCGGGGACGACAGGGGAGGAGACCCAGTACTTC. Protein sequence: CASSSGTTGEETQYF.